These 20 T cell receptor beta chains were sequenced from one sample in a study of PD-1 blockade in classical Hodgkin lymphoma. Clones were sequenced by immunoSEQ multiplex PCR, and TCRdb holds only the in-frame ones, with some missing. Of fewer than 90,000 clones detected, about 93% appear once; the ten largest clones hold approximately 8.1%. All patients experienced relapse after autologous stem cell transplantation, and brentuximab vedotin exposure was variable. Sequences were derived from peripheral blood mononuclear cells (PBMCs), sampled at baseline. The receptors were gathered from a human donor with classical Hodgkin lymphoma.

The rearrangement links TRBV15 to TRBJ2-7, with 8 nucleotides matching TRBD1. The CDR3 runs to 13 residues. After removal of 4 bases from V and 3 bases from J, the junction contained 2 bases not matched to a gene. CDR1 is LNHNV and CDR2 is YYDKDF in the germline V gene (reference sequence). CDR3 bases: TGTGCCACCAGCAAGACAGGGGTCTACGAGCAGTACTTC. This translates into CATSKTGVYEQYF.

CDR3 bases: TGTGCCTGGAGTCTTAGCGGGGTATTCTACGAGCAGTACTTC. It specifies CAWSLSGVFYEQYF. The chain joins TRBV30 to TRBJ2-7, with 8 bases fitting TRBD2. V gave up 2 bases and J gave up 3 bases; unmatched junction bases: 6. This CDR3 comprises 14 residues. The germline V gene encodes CDR1 GTSNPN and CDR2 SVGIG (reference sequence).

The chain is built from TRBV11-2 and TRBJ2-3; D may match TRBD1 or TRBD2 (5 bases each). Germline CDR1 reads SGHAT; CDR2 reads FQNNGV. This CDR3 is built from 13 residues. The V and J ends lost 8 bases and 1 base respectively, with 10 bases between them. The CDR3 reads CASGMGGTDTQYF. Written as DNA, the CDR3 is TGTGCCAGCGGAATGGGGGGCACAGATACGCAGTATTTT.

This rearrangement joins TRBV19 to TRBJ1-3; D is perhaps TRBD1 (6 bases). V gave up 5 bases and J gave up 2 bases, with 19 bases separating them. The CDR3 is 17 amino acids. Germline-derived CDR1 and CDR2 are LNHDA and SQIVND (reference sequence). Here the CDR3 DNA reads TGTGCCAGTAGTTCCCACTCGCCCGGGACAACTGGAAACACCATATATTTT. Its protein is CASSSHSPGTTGNTIYF.

CDR3 sequence: CASSPRGTSFETQYF. In nucleotides, the CDR3 is TGTGCCAGCAGTCCTAGGGGGACTAGCTTCGAGACCCAGTACTTC. This chain connects TRBV27 to TRBJ2-5, with 9 bases matching TRBD2. Per germline, CDR1 MNHEY and CDR2 SMNVEV (reference sequence). Trimming took 5 bases from V and 5 from J; bases not matched to a gene: 9. This CDR3 has 15 amino acids.

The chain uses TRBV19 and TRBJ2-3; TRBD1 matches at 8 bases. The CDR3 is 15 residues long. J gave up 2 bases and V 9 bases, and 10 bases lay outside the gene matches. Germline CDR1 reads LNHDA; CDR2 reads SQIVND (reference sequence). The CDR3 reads CASTGGKSHTDTQYF. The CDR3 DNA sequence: TGTGCCAGCACAGGGGGGAAGTCCCACACAGATACGCAGTATTTT.

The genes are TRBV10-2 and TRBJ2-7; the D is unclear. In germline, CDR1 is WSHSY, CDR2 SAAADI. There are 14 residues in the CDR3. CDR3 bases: TGCGCAACCATTGGCGGCGAAAGCTCCTACGAGCAGTACTTC. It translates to CATIGGESSYEQYF.

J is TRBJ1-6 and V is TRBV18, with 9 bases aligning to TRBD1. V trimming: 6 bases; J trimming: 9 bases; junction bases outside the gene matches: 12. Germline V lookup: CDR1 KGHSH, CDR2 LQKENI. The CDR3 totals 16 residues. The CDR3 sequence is CASSPTGGGDGSPLHF. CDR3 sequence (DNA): TGTGCCAGCTCTCCTACAGGGGGCGGTGATGGTTCACCCCTCCACTTT.

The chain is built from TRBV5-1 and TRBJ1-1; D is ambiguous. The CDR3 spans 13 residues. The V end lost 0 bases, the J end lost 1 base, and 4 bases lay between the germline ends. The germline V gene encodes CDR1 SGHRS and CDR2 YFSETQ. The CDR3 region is CASSLGWNTEAFF. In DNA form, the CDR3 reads TGCGCCAGCAGCTTGGGCTGGAACACTGAAGCTTTCTTT. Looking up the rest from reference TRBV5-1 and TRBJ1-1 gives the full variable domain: KAGVTQTPRYLIKTRGQQVTLSCSPISGHRSVSWYQQTPGQGLQFLFEYFSETQRNKGNFPGRFSGRQFSNSRSEMNVSTLELGDSALYLCASSLGWNTEAFFGQGTRLTVV.

Written as DNA, the CDR3 is TGTGCCAGCAGCTTAGCTTCGGTCGCCCCCACAGATACGCAGTATTTT. Protein product: CASSLASVAPTDTQYF. The rearrangement uses TRBV7-6 and TRBJ2-3; D ambiguous. V lost 0 bases and J 2 bases, leaving 12 bases between the germline ends. The germline CDR1 and CDR2 sequences are SGHVS and FNYEAQ. CDR3 length equals 16 residues.

CDR3 coding DNA: TGTGCCAGCAGCTCGGTAGCGGGAAGCACAGATACGCAGTATTTT. Amino acid sequence: CASSSVAGSTDTQYF. The rearrangement links TRBV11-2 to TRBJ2-3; 8 bases map to TRBD2. V lost 4 bases and J lost 0; bases outside the gene matches: 3. CDR3 length: 15 amino acids. Germline V gene data show CDR1 as SGHAT and CDR2 as FQNNGV. The full variable domain, its missing parts supplied by reference TRBV11-2 and TRBJ2-3, is EAGVAQSPRYKIIEKRQSVAFWCNPISGHATLYWYQQILGQGPKLLIQFQNNGVVDDSQLPKDRFSAERLKGVDSTLKIQPAKLEDSAVYLCASSSVAGSTDTQYFGPGTRLTVL.

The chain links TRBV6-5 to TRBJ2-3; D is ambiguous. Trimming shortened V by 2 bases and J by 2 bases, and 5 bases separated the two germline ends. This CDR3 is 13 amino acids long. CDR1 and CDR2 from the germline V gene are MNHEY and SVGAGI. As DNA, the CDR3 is TGTGCCAGCAGTTACGACCCCACAGATACGCAGTATTTT. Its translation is CASSYDPTDTQYF.

The DNA for the CDR3 is TGCAGCGTTGAATCTACGGGGGCCCGGTACCAAGAGACCCAGTACTTC. This translates into CSVESTGARYQETQYF. The V call is TRBV29-1, the J call TRBJ2-5; D possibly matches TRBD1 or TRBD2 (6 bases each). CDR3 length equals 16 residues. Deletions cut 2 bases from V and 0 bases from J, with 16 bases between. The germline V gene has CDR1 SQVTM and CDR2 ANQGSEA.

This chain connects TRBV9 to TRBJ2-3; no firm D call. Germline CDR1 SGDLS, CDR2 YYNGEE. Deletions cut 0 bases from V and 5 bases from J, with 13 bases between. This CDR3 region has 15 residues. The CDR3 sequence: CASSVDSGSLDTQYF. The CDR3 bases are TGTGCCAGCAGCGTAGATTCCGGGTCGTTAGATACGCAGTATTTT.

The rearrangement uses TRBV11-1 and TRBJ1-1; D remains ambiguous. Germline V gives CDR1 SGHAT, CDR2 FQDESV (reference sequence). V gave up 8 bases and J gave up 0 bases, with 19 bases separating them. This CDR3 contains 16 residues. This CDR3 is CASSVGRSSMNTEAFF. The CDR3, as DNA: TGTGCCAGCTCCGTGGGTAGGAGTTCTATGAACACTGAAGCTTTCTTT.

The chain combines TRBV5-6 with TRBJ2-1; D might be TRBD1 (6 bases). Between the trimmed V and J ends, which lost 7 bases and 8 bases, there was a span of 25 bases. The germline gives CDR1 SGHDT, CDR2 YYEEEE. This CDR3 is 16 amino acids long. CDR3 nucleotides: TGTGCCAGCGAACAGGGATTGGGAACCCTGATCCATGAGCAGTTCTTC. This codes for CASEQGLGTLIHEQFF.

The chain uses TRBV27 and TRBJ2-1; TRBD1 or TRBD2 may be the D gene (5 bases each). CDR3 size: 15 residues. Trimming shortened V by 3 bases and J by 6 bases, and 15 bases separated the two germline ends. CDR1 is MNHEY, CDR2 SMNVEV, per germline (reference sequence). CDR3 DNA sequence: TGTGCCAGCAGTTTGGGGGATAGACCCGTCAATGAGCAGTTCTTC. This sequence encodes CASSLGDRPVNEQFF.

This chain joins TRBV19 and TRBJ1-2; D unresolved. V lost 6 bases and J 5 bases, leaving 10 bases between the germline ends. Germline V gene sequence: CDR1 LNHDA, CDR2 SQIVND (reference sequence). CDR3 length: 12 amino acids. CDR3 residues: CASSSRRYGYTF. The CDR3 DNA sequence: TGTGCCAGTAGCTCTCGGAGGTATGGCTACACCTTC.

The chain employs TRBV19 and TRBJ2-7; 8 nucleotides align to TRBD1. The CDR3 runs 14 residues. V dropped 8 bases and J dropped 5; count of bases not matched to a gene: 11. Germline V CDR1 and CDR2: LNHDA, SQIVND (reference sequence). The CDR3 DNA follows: TGTGCCAGTCAAACCCGGGACAGGAGGGACGAGCAGTACTTC. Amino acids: CASQTRDRRDEQYF.

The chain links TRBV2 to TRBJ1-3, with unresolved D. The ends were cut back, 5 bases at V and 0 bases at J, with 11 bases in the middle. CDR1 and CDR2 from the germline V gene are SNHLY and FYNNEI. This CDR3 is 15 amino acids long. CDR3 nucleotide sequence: TGTGCCAGCAGTCTACAAGGGAGCTCTGGAAACACCATATATTTT. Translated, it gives CASSLQGSSGNTIYF.